The T cell receptor (beta chain) described here comes from a study of T cells after yellow fever vaccination. Study findings and constraints: Some clonotypes were seen in both the CD4 and the CD8 compartments. These made up a small share and likely arose from convergent recombination.

TCRdb redid the calling of the 5' RACE reads with MiXCR, one entry per CDR3 protein. This table has around 360,000 distinct CDR3 sequences, roughly 10% appearing once. This clonotype was picked up a small number of times. Its antigen is still unknown. Germline trimming cut 4 bases from V and 1 base from J; bases unmatched to any gene: 7. Germline V CDR1 and CDR2: SGHRS, YFSETQ. The CDR3 loop spans 15 amino acids. The TCR sequence derives from a young man who received the YFV17D yellow fever vaccine. The sample was PBMCs, taken on the day of the first yellow fever vaccination. The V gene is TRBV5-1, the J gene TRBJ2-5; 7 nucleotides line up with TRBD1. CDR3 sequence reads: CASSIQTGPQETQYF. Written as DNA, the CDR3 is TGCGCCAGCAGCATACAGACAGGGCCCCAAGAGACCCAGTACTTC.